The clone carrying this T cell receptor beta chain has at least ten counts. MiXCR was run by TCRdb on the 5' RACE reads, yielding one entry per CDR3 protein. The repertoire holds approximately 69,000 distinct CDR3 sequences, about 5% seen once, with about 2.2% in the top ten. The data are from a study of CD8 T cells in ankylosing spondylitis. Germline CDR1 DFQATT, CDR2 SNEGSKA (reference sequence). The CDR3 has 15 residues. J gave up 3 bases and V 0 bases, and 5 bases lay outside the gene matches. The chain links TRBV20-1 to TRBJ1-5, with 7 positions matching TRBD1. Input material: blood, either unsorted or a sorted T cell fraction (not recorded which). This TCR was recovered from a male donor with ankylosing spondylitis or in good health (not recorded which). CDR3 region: CSARDGGTVNQPQHF. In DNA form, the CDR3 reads TGCAGTGCTAGAGATGGGGGGACAGTCAATCAGCCCCAGCATTTT.